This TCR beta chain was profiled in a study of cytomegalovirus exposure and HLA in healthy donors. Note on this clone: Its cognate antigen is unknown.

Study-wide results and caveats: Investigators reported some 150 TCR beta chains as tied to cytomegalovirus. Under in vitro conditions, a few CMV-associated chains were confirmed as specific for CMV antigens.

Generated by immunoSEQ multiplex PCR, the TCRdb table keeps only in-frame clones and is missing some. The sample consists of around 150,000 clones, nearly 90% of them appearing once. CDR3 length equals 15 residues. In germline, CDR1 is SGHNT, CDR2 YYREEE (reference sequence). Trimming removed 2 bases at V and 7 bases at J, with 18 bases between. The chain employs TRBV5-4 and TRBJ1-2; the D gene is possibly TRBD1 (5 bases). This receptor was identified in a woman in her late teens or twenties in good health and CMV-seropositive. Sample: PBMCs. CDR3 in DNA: TGTGCCAGCAGCTTCGCGGGACGACTCGGTGGTGGCTACACCTTC. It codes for CASSFAGRLGGGYTF.